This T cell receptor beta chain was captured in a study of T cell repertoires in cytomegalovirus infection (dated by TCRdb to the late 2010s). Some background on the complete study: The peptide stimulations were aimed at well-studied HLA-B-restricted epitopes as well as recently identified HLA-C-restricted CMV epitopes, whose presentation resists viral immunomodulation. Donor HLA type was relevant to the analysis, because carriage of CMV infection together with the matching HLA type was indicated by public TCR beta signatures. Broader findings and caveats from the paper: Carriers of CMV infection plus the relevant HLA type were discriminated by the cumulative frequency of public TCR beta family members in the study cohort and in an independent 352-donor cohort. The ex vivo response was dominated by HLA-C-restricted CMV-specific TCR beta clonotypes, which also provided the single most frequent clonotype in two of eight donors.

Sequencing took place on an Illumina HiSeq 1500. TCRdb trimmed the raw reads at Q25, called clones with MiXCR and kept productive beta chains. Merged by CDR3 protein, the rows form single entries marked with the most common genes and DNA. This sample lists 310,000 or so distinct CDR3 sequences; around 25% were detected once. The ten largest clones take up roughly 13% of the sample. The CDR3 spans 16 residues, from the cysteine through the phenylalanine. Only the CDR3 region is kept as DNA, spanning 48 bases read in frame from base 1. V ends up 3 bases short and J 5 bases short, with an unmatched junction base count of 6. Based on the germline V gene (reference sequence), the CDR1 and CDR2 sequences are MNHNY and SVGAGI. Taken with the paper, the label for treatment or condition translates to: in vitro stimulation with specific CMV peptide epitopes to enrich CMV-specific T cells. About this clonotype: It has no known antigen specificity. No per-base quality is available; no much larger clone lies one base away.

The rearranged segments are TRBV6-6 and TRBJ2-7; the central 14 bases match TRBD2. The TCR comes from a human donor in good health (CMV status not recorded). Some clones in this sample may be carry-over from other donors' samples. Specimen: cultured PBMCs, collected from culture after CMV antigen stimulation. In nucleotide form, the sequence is TGTGCCAGCAGTTATCCGGGACTAGCGGGAGACAACGAGCAGTACTTC. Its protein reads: CASSYPGLAGDNEQYF.